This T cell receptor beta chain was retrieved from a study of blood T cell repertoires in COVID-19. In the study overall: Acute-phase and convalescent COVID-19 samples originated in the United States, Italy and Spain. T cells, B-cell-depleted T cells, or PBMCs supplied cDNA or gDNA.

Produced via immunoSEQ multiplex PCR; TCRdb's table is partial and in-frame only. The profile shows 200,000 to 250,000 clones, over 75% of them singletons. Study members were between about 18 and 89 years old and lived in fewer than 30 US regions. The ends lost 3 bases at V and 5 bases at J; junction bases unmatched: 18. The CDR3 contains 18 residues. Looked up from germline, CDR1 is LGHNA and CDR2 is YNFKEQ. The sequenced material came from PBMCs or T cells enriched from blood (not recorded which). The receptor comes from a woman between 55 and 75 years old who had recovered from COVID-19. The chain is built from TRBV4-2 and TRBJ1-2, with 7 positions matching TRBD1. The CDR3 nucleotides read TGTGCCAGCAGCCACCCCGACAGGGACCCCTCTCCCGTATATGGCTACACCTTC. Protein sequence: CASSHPDRDPSPVYGYTF.